This T cell receptor beta chain was profiled in a study of shared clonotypes between healthy human individuals. Study findings and constraints: Generation probabilities of non-shared clonotypes were lower (relative to those shared by all four donors).

In regard to this clone: The antigen is undetermined.

Trimming at V came to 5 bases and at J to 7 bases, leaving 9 bases not matched to a gene. CDR1 and CDR2 (germline): MNHEY, SMNVEV (reference sequence). CDR3 length: 15 amino acids. Both subsets, CD45RA+ naive and CD45RA-negative memory, were split from the CD4+ cells. How the authors handled the data: Without quality scores, immunoSEQ junctional reads could not be filtered like full-length reads. Profiled with immunoSEQ multiplex PCR; TCRdb holds only in-frame clones, not every one. Clone size and the V and J calls come from that table; the DNA yielded D and trimming. Here the sample spans 2 million to 2.5 million clones, 90% to 95% being singletons.

The V call is TRBV27, the J call TRBJ1-4; TRBD1 aligns across 8 bases. The sequence was collected from a man aged 18 to 30 in good health. Some clones in this sample may be carry-over from other donors' samples. Source material: naive CD4+ T cells from PBMCs. The subset here: CD45RA+ positively selected. This CDR3 is CASSPGQGKSEKLFF. The CDR3, as DNA: TGTGCCAGCAGTCCAGGACAGGGCAAGAGTGAAAAACTGTTTTTT.